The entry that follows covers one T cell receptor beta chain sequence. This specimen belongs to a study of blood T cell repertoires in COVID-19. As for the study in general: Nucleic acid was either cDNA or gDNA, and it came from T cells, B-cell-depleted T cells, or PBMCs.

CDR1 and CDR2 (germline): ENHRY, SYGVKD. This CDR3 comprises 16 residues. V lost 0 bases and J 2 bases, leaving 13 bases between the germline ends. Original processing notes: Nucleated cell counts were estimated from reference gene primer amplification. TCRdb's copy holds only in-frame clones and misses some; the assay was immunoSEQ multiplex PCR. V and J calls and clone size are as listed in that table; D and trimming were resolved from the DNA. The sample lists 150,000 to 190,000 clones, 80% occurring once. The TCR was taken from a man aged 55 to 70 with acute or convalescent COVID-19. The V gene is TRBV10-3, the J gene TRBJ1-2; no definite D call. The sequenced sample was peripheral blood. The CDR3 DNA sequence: TGTGCCATCAGTGAGTCGCCCCTCCTCAGGAACTATGGCTACACCTTC. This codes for CAISESPLLRNYGYTF.